This TCR beta chain originates from a study of blood T cell repertoires in COVID-19. Study as a whole: The United States, Italy and Spain provided the acute and convalescent COVID-19 samples. T cells, B-cell-depleted T cells, or PBMCs provided the cDNA or gDNA that served as material.

The V and J ends lost 5 bases and 4 bases, in that order; junction bases with no gene match: 6. Germline V gene sequence: CDR1 SEHNR, CDR2 FQNEAQ (reference sequence). The CDR3 extends over 15 amino acids. Study processing details: For nucleated cells, counts were estimated from reference gene primer amplification. Repertoires were generated with immunoSEQ multiplex PCR, while TCRdb's copy carries only in-frame clones and drops some. The V and J calls and clone size are taken from that table; D and trimming were inferred from the DNA. The sample records about 240,000 clones, about four fifths being singletons.

The sequenced material came from peripheral blood. This chain uses TRBV7-9 with TRBJ1-4; 8 bases are shared with TRBD1. This receptor was obtained from a woman older than 75 with acute or convalescent COVID-19. The CDR3 region is CASSRRTGNNEKLFF. CDR3 DNA: TGTGCCAGCAGCCGACGGACAGGGAATAATGAAAAACTGTTTTTT.